The 27 T cell receptor beta chains presented below share a single source sample, sequenced in a study of identical twins. TCRdb re-called the 5' RACE reads with MiXCR, one entry per CDR3 protein. In the table there are around 1.7 million distinct CDR3 sequences, less than 40% of which are singletons. The sequenced sample consisted of cord blood. The receptor set was obtained from a newborn girl in good health.

The chain combines TRBV2 with TRBJ1-2; perhaps TRBD1 as D (5 bases). The germline gives CDR1 SNHLY, CDR2 FYNNEI. This CDR3 contains 10 residues. CDR3 DNA: TGTGGAACAGGAGCAGGTGGCTACACCTTC. Protein sequence: CGTGAGGYTF. The entire variable domain, with the rest obtained from reference TRBV2 and TRBJ1-2, is as follows: EPEVTQTPSHQVTQMGQEVILRCVPISNHLYFYWYRQILGQKVEFLVSFYNNEISEKSEIFDDQFSVERPDGSNFTLKIRSTKLEDSAMYFCGTGAGGYTFGSGTRLTVV.

Ten or more counts support this clonotype. V gene TRBV5-1 combines with J gene TRBJ1-2; D remains unclear. Trimming pared 1 base from V and 0 bases from J, leaving 7 bases between. Germline V gene data show CDR1 as SGHRS and CDR2 as YFSETQ. CDR3 length equals 14 residues. This CDR3 is CASSLNRANYGYTF. The CDR3, as DNA: TGCGCCAGCAGCTTGAATAGGGCTAACTATGGCTACACCTTC.

This clonotype came up once. The CDR3 region is CASSGAGDRGVSTEAFF. The CDR3 DNA follows: TGTGCCAGCAGTGGGGCGGGGGACAGGGGGGTTTCGACTGAAGCTTTCTTT. The chain carries TRBV6-1 and TRBJ1-1; 11 bases align to TRBD1. CDR3 length: 17 residues. CDR1 and CDR2 from the germline V gene are MNHNS and SASEGT. The J segment lost 5 bases and the V segment lost 4 bases, leaving 12 bases of the junction unmatched.

This clonotype has more than one count but fewer than ten. J is TRBJ1-2 and V is TRBV3-1; D unresolved. CDR1 is LGHDT and CDR2 is YNNKEL in the germline V gene (reference sequence). V was clipped by 0 bases and J by 6 bases, with 11 bases between them. The CDR3 is 14 amino acids. The chain's CDR3 is CASSQDWWGNGYTF. CDR3 nucleotides: TGTGCCAGCAGCCAAGACTGGTGGGGTAATGGCTACACCTTC.

This clonotype has a single count. The V gene is TRBV13, the J gene TRBJ2-2, with 7 bases that match TRBD1. This CDR3 contains 15 residues. Germline-derived CDR1 and CDR2 are PRHDT and FYEKMQ (reference sequence). V shed 4 bases, J shed 7 bases, and the junction held 9 bases outside the gene matches. The CDR3 bases are TGTGCCAGCAGCTCACTCGGGACAGCCAACGGGGAGCTGTTTTTT. Translating gives CASSSLGTANGELFF.

The sample holds a few counts of this clonotype. The J gene is TRBJ2-2, the V gene TRBV20-1, with unresolved D. The CDR3 totals 12 residues. Germline CDR1 is DFQATT and CDR2 is SNEGSKA (reference sequence). V lost 5 bases and J 2 bases, leaving 6 bases between the germline ends. The CDR3 bases are TGCAGTGCTTACGTTAACACCGGGGAGCTGTTTTTT. This sequence encodes CSAYVNTGELFF.

The chain combines TRBV29-1 with TRBJ2-7; D may be TRBD2 (6 bases). This CDR3 comprises 12 residues. Germline V lookup: CDR1 SQVTM, CDR2 ANQGSEA. The V end lost 5 bases, the J end lost 6 bases, and 14 bases lay between the germline ends. CDR3 sequence: CSVRSGRSEQYF. CDR3 nucleotides: TGCAGCGTTAGGTCAGGGAGGAGCGAGCAGTACTTC.

This clonotype was counted ten times or more. The genes are TRBV20-1 and TRBJ2-3; 8 bases fit TRBD1. V shed 6 bases and J 8 bases; nucleotides not matched to a gene: 10. This CDR3 region has 13 residues. The germline V gene encodes CDR1 DFQATT and CDR2 SNEGSKA (reference sequence). The CDR3 DNA is TGCAGTGCCGTAATTACAGGGGGTTCTACGCAGTATTTT. It encodes CSAVITGGSTQYF.

The chain combines TRBV7-8 with TRBJ2-5; perhaps TRBD1 as D (6 bases). The J call is doubtful: the DNA matches TRBJ2-1 better. This CDR3 region has 17 residues. Germline CDR1 is SGHVS and CDR2 is FQNEAQ. CDR3 bases: TGTGCCAGCAGCTTAGTCCACAGGGTGAGAGGGCAAGAGACCCAGTTCTTC. This encodes CASSLVHRVRGQETQFF.

This clonotype came up a few times. CDR3: CASSQSVYGGNTDTQYF. CDR3 bases: TGTGCCAGCAGCCAATCGGTTTACGGGGGGAACACAGATACGCAGTATTTT. V and J are TRBV3-1 and TRBJ2-3; 7 bases match TRBD2. V dropped 2 bases and J dropped 2; count of bases not matched to a gene: 10. The CDR3 is made up of 17 amino acids. Looked up from germline, CDR1 is LGHDT and CDR2 is YNNKEL (reference sequence).

As regards this clonotype: One junction end disagrees with the germline gene, perhaps due to a read error. This chain connects TRBV15 to TRBJ2-1; TRBD2 matches 11 bases. Germline CDR1 and CDR2: LNHNV and YYDKDF (reference sequence). The CDR3 is made up of 15 amino acids. CDR3 nucleotides: TGTGCCACCAACAGAGCGCTAGCGGGGGGTGCTGAGCAGTTCTTC. It translates to CATNRALAGGAEQFF.

This sequence joins TRBV6-1 and TRBJ2-7; perhaps TRBD1 as D (5 bases). Per the germline V gene, CDR1 is MNHNS and CDR2 is SASEGT. The V and J ends lost 7 bases and 3 bases respectively, with 10 bases between them. The CDR3 runs 12 residues. The CDR3 region has the DNA TGTGCCAGCAACAGGTTTTACTACGAGCAGTACTTC. Protein sequence: CASNRFYYEQYF.

This clonotype was detected a few times. The V call is TRBV18, the J call TRBJ1-3; possibly TRBD1 for D (5 bases). Between the trimmed V and J ends, which lost 3 bases and 0 bases, there was a span of 12 bases. There are 16 residues in the CDR3. Germline-derived CDR1 and CDR2 are KGHSH and LQKENI. This CDR3 is CASSPGGFGSGNTIYF. Here the CDR3 DNA reads TGTGCCAGCTCACCCGGGGGGTTCGGCTCTGGAAACACCATATATTTT. Combining the CDR3 with reference TRBV18 and TRBJ1-3 gives the whole variable domain NAGVMQNPRHLVRRRGQEARLRCSPMKGHSHVYWYRQLPEEGLKFMVYLQKENIIDESGMPKERFSAEFPKEGPSILRIQQVVRGDSAAYFCASSPGGFGSGNTIYFGEGSWLTVV.

The chain is built from TRBV5-1 and TRBJ1-4; D is uncertain. Germline CDR1 and CDR2: SGHRS and YFSETQ. The CDR3 has 16 residues. Trimming stripped 2 bases from V and 0 bases from J, with 11 bases between. CDR3: CASSLSGWATNEKLFF. In nucleotides, the CDR3 is TGCGCCAGCAGCTTATCCGGTTGGGCAACTAATGAAAAACTGTTTTTT.

The chain recombines TRBV6-5 with TRBJ2-1, with TRBD1 matching over 7 bases. Germline CDR1 MNHEY, CDR2 SVGAGI. CDR3 length: 16 amino acids. The trim removed 2 bases at V and 2 bases at J, leaving 6 bases unmatched. DNA of the CDR3: TGTGCCAGCAGTTACCCGACCGACAGGGCCTACAATGAGCAGTTCTTC. This gives the protein CASSYPTDRAYNEQFF.

This clonotype has only one observation. The genes are TRBV5-6 and TRBJ2-1; D possibly corresponds to TRBD1 (6 bases). This CDR3 region has 15 residues. The germline CDR1 and CDR2 sequences are SGHDT and YYEEEE. The V end was cut by 2 bases, the J end by 0 bases, with 9 bases between. In DNA form, the CDR3 reads TGTGCCAGCAGCTTTTGGGGGCGCTCCTACAATGAGCAGTTCTTC. Translation: CASSFWGRSYNEQFF.

The chain couples TRBV29-1 to TRBJ2-1; D is unclear. The V gene lost 3 bases and the J gene lost 2 bases, with 11 bases spanning the gap. CDR1 SQVTM and CDR2 ANQGSEA come from the germline V gene. This CDR3 has 14 residues. CDR3 amino acids: CSVDPRYTYNEQFF. CDR3 bases: TGCAGCGTTGATCCCAGGTATACCTACAATGAGCAGTTCTTC.

The chain joins TRBV7-2 to TRBJ2-1; D is perhaps TRBD2 (7 bases). Per germline, CDR1 SGHTA and CDR2 FQGNSA. V gave up 1 base and J gave up 2 bases, with 18 bases separating them. The CDR3 is made up of 18 amino acids. The CDR3 region is CASSLGFSGGGTYNEQFF. The DNA of the CDR3 is TGTGCCAGCAGCTTAGGGTTTTCGGGCGGGGGCACCTACAATGAGCAGTTCTTC.

This clonotype was observed a handful of times. J is TRBJ2-4 and V is TRBV4-2, with D unresolved. The CDR3 is 14 residues long. Germline CDR1 LGHNA, CDR2 YNFKEQ. V lost 0 bases, J lost 13 bases, and 16 bases lay in between. CDR3 loop: CASSQDRKGSEQYF. In DNA, the CDR3 is TGTGCCAGCAGCCAAGATAGGAAGGGCTCAGAGCAGTACTTC.

With regard to this clonotype: This may come from a read error, since a much larger clone is one base off. This chain joins TRBV3-1 and TRBJ2-2; tentative D call: TRBD1 (6 bases). The CDR3 consists of 14 residues. V was clipped by 1 base and J by 3 bases, with 6 bases between them. The germline gives CDR1 LGHDT, CDR2 YNNKEL (reference sequence). This chain's CDR3 is CASSQGQDTGELFF. The CDR3 nucleotides read TGTGCCAGCAGCCAAGGACAGGACACCGGGGAGCTGTTTTTT.

This sequence joins TRBV10-1 and TRBJ1-2; 7 bases agree with TRBD1. Germline V gene sequence: CDR1 WNHNN, CDR2 SYGVQD (reference sequence). The CDR3 is made up of 14 amino acids. Trimming removed 2 bases from V and 7 bases from J; junction bases left unmatched: 7. The CDR3 nucleotides read TGCGCCAGCAGTGAGCATCGACAGGGAAGTGGCTACACCTTC. Its translation is CASSEHRQGSGYTF.

The chain recombines TRBV5-4 with TRBJ2-3; possible D gene TRBD1, 5 bases. This CDR3 spans 13 amino acids. The ends were cut back, 4 bases at V and 4 bases at J, with 10 bases in the middle. CDR1 SGHNT and CDR2 YYREEE come from the germline V gene (reference sequence). The CDR3 here is CASSPKGSDTQYF. As DNA, the CDR3 is TGTGCCAGCAGCCCGAAGGGGTCAGATACGCAGTATTTT.

This chain connects TRBV25-1 to TRBJ2-7, with D perhaps matching TRBD1 or TRBD2 (5 bases each). CDR1 MGHDK and CDR2 SYGVNS come from the germline V gene. Trimming stripped 2 bases from V and 11 bases from J, with 22 bases between. This CDR3 spans 15 amino acids. For the CDR3, the DNA is TGTGCCAGCAGTGAACCGTCGTCCGGGACCCCCAAGGAGTACTTC. Translation gives CASSEPSSGTPKEYF.

CDR3 protein: CASSQRFLANEQFF. The CDR3 DNA reads as TGCGCCAGCAGCCAACGTTTCCTAGCCAATGAGCAGTTCTTC. V is TRBV4-1 and J is TRBJ2-1; tentatively, D is TRBD2 (5 bases). The germline gives CDR1 MGHRA, CDR2 YSYEKL. This CDR3 has 14 amino acids. Trimming cost V 2 bases and J 6 bases, with 11 bases left between them.

This clonotype came up a few times. This chain links TRBV20-1 with TRBJ1-2; D unclear. V lost 5 bases and J 2 bases, leaving 9 bases between the germline ends. The germline V gene has CDR1 DFQATT and CDR2 SNEGSKA (reference sequence). The CDR3 spans 12 residues. The CDR3 reads CSASTDNYGYTF. DNA of the CDR3: TGCAGTGCTTCGACCGACAACTATGGCTACACCTTC.

In this sample, this clonotype turned up a few times. The chain combines TRBV12-3 or TRBV12-4 with TRBJ2-4; 8 positions agree with TRBD1. This CDR3 is built from 16 residues. After removal of 5 bases from V and 7 bases from J, the junction contained 13 bases not matched to a gene. CDR3 nucleotide sequence: TGTGCCAGCAGTATCCACTTTTCGGACAGGGAGAACATTCAGTACTTC. This encodes CASSIHFSDRENIQYF.

This clonotype was found a few times. CDR3 DNA: TGCAGTGCTAGAGAGGCCCGCTTAGCCAAAAACATTCAGTACTTC. Translated: CSAREARLAKNIQYF. The V and J genes are TRBV20-1 and TRBJ2-4, with D unresolved. The CDR3 runs 15 residues. V was pared by 0 bases and J by 0 bases, with 9 bases between. Germline V gene data show CDR1 as DFQATT and CDR2 as SNEGSKA (reference sequence).